This T cell receptor beta chain was identified during a study of shared clonotypes between healthy human individuals (dated by TCRdb to about 2020). In the study overall: Three men and two women, aged 18 to 49 years, made up the cohort. To increase sequencing depth and limit assay-specific biases, TCR repertoire library preparation and sequencing were carried out by different laboratories using diverse techniques. For each donor, CD4 naive and CD4 memory were each run on three plates, CD8 naive on two plates, and CD8 memory on one plate. To estimate repertoire size and how much clonotype sharing occurs between individuals, the study deeply sequenced the blood TCR repertoires of five or six healthy adults. Each donor's leukapheresis produced roughly between about 0.9 and 9.5 billion PBMCs. The full study reports these points: Based on pairwise subsampling, the degree of clonotype sharing among donors was expected to be affected by sequencing depth. Larger estimated clonotype richness was generally found for naive subsets than for memory subsets. Because the study included only a small number of donors, the genetic and exposure-history diversity represented was limited. Rarefaction of sorted-subset datasets indicated incomplete sequencing despite the large sequencing depth. Clonotypes shared by all four sorted-subset donors showed higher generation probabilities than non-shared clonotypes. Sampling was restricted to blood, and TCR repertoires in tissues likely differ from the TCR repertoires found in blood. Roughly 5% of naive CD4, 3.5% of naive CD8, approximately 2.2% of memory CD4, and more than 0.35% of memory CD8 clonotypes were shared across a few donors.

V lost 6 bases and J lost 1 base, and the count of bases not matched to a germline gene is 8. From a lookup of the germline V gene, CDR1 and CDR2 are SQVTM and ANQGSEA. The CDR3 measures 14 amino acids from cysteine to phenylalanine. Only the CDR3 DNA stays, 42 bases, in frame from base 1. CD8 naive samples were obtained by positive selection for CCR7 among CD45RO-negative cells, yielding a CD45RA+CCR7+ population from which TemRA cells were excluded. The donors were healthy, HIV-negative adults who had no recently reported acute infections or vaccinations. Every donor was a Caucasian adult residing in Nashville, Tennessee, USA. Blood was obtained by leukapheresis, after which PBMCs were separated by Ficoll-Histopaque density gradient centrifugation and cryopreserved in liquid nitrogen vapor phase. Analytical flow cytometry was used to check the purity and quantity of every magnetically sorted T cell population. Genomic DNA was isolated from each sorted fraction and quantified by UV absorbance on a Nanodrop 2000c.

With respect to this clone: Its antigen remains undetermined. Nothing much larger sits one base from this clone, and base qualities are not available.

TCR CDR3 regions were amplified from genomic DNA by multiplex PCR using the deep immunoSEQ assay. For each cell subset, the extracted genomic DNA was distributed evenly across all wells of several immunoSEQ 96-well plates, and each plate served as one replicate. Each replicate PCR for sorted subsets received about 200 ng genomic DNA, equal to 30,000 or so T cell genomes. Purified libraries were quantified with a Qubit 3.0 fluorometer, sized on a Bioanalyzer 2100, and re-quantified with the KAPA Library Quantification kit. Every immunoSEQ 96-well plate was sequenced on a dedicated single-read 150-cycle Illumina NextSeq 550 flow cell. As for the original processing: Because only junctional sequences without quality scores were contained in the immunoSEQ output, filtering matching that applied to full-length reads could not be performed. To assign V/J genes and CDR3, sequences were annotated against IMGT germline references using PyIR, a Python wrapper for IgBLAST v1.9. Any read was removed if the V/J assignment was weak (E-value above 1e-6), the CDR3 was missing, or the read contained stop codons, out-of-frame junctions, or ambiguous translated residues. V3J clonotypes were defined by identical inferred V gene, J gene, and CDR3 amino acid sequence. Percentage overlap between repertoires was computed as shared unique clonotypes divided by the size of the smaller repertoire. Repertoire richness was assessed with RTK rarefaction, the Chao1 estimator, and Recon v2.1 estimates of unobserved clonotypes. Generation probabilities for all TCRbeta clonotypes obtained by the gDNA method from several donors were computed using OLGA. Held by TCRdb, this immuneACCESS table contains in-frame sequences only and omits some clones. Under half of the omission traces to an unresolved V gene where checked; the cause of the rest is unknown. V and J calls and clone size are given by that table; D and trimming were obtained from the DNA. Within this sample are around 2,000,000 clones, with about 95% of them counted one time only. More than 0.9% of the sample is in the top ten clones.

This clonotype was obtained from a man aged 18 to 30 in good health. Sequencing input: naive CD8+ T cells sorted from blood. In light of the paper, this sample's cell subset or site label describes: CD45RA+CCR7+. This sequence uses TRBV29-1 and TRBJ1-2; 7 bases in between match TRBD1. The CDR3 in this case is CSVVGTENNYGYTF. Here is the DNA: TGCAGCGTAGTCGGGACAGAAAATAACTATGGCTACACCTTC.